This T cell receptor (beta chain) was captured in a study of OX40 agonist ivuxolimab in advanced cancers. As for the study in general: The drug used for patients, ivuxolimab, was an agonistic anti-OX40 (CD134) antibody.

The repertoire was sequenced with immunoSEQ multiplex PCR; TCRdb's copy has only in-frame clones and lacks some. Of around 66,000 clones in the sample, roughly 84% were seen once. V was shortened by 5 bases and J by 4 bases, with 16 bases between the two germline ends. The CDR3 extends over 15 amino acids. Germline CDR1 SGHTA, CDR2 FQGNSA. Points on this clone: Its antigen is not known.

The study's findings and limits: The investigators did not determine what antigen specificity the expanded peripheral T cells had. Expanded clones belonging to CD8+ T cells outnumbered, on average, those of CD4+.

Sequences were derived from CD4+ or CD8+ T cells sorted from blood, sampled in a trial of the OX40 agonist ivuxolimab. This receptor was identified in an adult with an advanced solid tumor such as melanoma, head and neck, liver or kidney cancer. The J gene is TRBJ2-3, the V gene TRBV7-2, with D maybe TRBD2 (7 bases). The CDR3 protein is CASSPQAGAADTQYF. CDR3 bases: TGTGCCAGCAGCCCGCAGGCGGGGGCCGCAGATACGCAGTATTTT.